A selection of T cell receptor beta chains follows, all from one sample in a study of T cell repertoires in cytomegalovirus infection. TCRdb processed the reads anew with MiXCR; each CDR3 protein has one entry. The sample has over 300,000 distinct CDR3 sequences, 9% to 9.5% seen once; the top ten hold approximately 4.5%. Material for sequencing was PBMCs. Source of these receptors: a human donor in good health (CMV status not recorded). Some clones in this sample may be carry-over from other donors' samples. Each CDR3 is given with its conserved first and last residue. Each record gives: J gene, V gene, clone size, D gene, CDR3 protein, CDR3 DNA. A D gene is named only where the DNA matches it firmly. Rows give clone size only sometimes, using once, few, many, or a class for an expanded clone.

J gene: TRBJ2-7
V gene: TRBV24-1
clone size: NA
D gene: NA
CDR3 protein: CATSDSGVPSRYEQYF
CDR3 DNA: TGTGCCACCAGTGATTCGGGGGTTCCTTCGAGGTACGAGCAGTACTTC

J gene: TRBJ1-6
V gene: TRBV2
clone size: many
D gene: NA
CDR3 protein: CASSEVGAGGSPLHF
CDR3 DNA: TGTGCCAGCAGTGAAGTAGGCGCCGGGGGGTCACCCCTCCACTTT

J gene: TRBJ2-1
V gene: TRBV7-3
clone size: few
D gene: TRBD2
CDR3 protein: CASSTSGGALDEQFF
CDR3 DNA: TGTGCCAGCAGTACTAGCGGGGGGGCTTTGGATGAGCAGTTCTTC

J gene: TRBJ2-7
V gene: TRBV5-1
clone size: NA
D gene: NA
CDR3 protein: CASSSQPAGTGLLPHEQYF
CDR3 DNA: TGCGCCAGCAGCTCTCAACCGGCAGGGACTGGACTTTTACCCCACGAGCAGTACTTC

J gene: TRBJ1-1
V gene: TRBV7-2
clone size: few
D gene: NA
CDR3 protein: CASSLGPVGAFF
CDR3 DNA: TGTGCCAGCAGCTTAGGACCGGTCGGGGCTTTCTTT

J gene: TRBJ1-6
V gene: TRBV4-1
clone size: many
D gene: NA
CDR3 protein: CASSQDDSSYNSPLHF
CDR3 DNA: TGCGCCAGCAGCCAAGATGACAGCTCCTATAATTCACCCCTCCACTTT

J gene: TRBJ2-7
V gene: TRBV6-1
clone size: many
D gene: TRBD2
CDR3 protein: CASSEWRGGLQYF
CDR3 DNA: TGTGCCAGCAGTGAATGGCGGGGAGGGCTGCAGTACTTC

J gene: TRBJ2-2
V gene: TRBV10-3
clone size: NA
D gene: NA
CDR3 protein: CAISDANGELFF
CDR3 DNA: TGTGCCATCAGTGATGCTAACGGGGAGCTGTTTTTT

J gene: TRBJ2-3
V gene: TRBV6-1
clone size: many
D gene: TRBD2
CDR3 protein: CATAGDTDTQYF
CDR3 DNA: TGTGCCACCGCGGGAGACACAGATACGCAGTATTTT

J gene: TRBJ2-3
V gene: TRBV7-6
clone size: many
D gene: TRBD2
CDR3 protein: CASSLSNSGTETQYF
CDR3 DNA: TGTGCCAGCAGCTTATCTAATAGCGGGACGGAGACGCAGTATTTT

J gene: TRBJ2-7
V gene: TRBV7-2
clone size: many
D gene: TRBD2
CDR3 protein: CASSLDSGLFSYEQYF
CDR3 DNA: TGTGCCAGCAGCTTAGATAGCGGGTTATTCTCCTACGAGCAGTACTTC

J gene: TRBJ2-5
V gene: TRBV27
clone size: few
D gene: NA
CDR3 protein: CASSLRWGPQETQYF
CDR3 DNA: TGTGCCAGCAGTTTACGATGGGGCCCACAAGAGACCCAGTACTTC

J gene: TRBJ2-7
V gene: TRBV30
clone size: few
D gene: NA
CDR3 protein: CATGGWSYEQYF
CDR3 DNA: TGTGCCACCGGGGGATGGAGCTACGAGCAGTACTTC

J gene: TRBJ2-5
V gene: TRBV12-3/TRBV12-4
clone size: few
D gene: NA
CDR3 protein: CASSLDYQETQYF
CDR3 DNA: TGTGCCAGCAGCTTGGACTACCAAGAGACCCAGTACTTC

J gene: TRBJ2-1
V gene: TRBV6-8
clone size: NA
D gene: TRBD2
CDR3 protein: CASSSGIVSYNEQFF
CDR3 DNA: TGTGCCAGCAGTAGCGGGATAGTCTCCTACAATGAGCAGTTCTTC

J gene: TRBJ1-4
V gene: TRBV6-6
clone size: many
D gene: NA
CDR3 protein: CASSYEAGNEKLFF
CDR3 DNA: TGTGCCAGCAGTTACGAGGCGGGGAACGAAAAACTGTTTTTT

J gene: TRBJ2-6
V gene: TRBV30
clone size: few
D gene: NA
CDR3 protein: CAWSKGSGANVLTF
CDR3 DNA: TGTGCCTGGAGTAAGGGTTCTGGGGCCAACGTCCTGACTTTC

J gene: TRBJ2-3
V gene: TRBV7-2
clone size: many
D gene: TRBD2
CDR3 protein: CASSQQREGLRNGDTQYF
CDR3 DNA: TGTGCCAGCAGCCAACAGCGGGAGGGCCTGAGAAATGGAGATACGCAGTATTTT

J gene: TRBJ2-1
V gene: TRBV6-6
clone size: many
D gene: NA
CDR3 protein: CASRVRVSLNNEQFF
CDR3 DNA: TGTGCCAGCAGGGTCAGGGTTTCTCTTAACAATGAGCAGTTCTTC

J gene: TRBJ2-1
V gene: TRBV24-1
clone size: many
D gene: NA
CDR3 protein: CATSDLYEQFF
CDR3 DNA: TGTGCCACCAGTGATTTATATGAGCAGTTCTTC

J gene: TRBJ2-7
V gene: TRBV5-6
clone size: few
D gene: TRBD2
CDR3 protein: CASSSVLGGGTYEQYF
CDR3 DNA: TGTGCCAGCAGCTCGGTCCTGGGGGGGGGAACCTACGAGCAGTACTTC

J gene: TRBJ2-7
V gene: TRBV7-9
clone size: many
D gene: TRBD1
CDR3 protein: CASNTGGSGYEQYF
CDR3 DNA: TGTGCCAGCAACACAGGGGGAAGCGGCTACGAGCAGTACTTC

J gene: TRBJ1-1
V gene: TRBV20-1
clone size: few
D gene: NA
CDR3 protein: CSARGEAETEAFF
CDR3 DNA: TGCAGTGCTAGAGGGGAGGCTGAGACTGAAGCTTTCTTT

J gene: TRBJ2-5
V gene: TRBV6-2/TRBV6-3
clone size: NA
D gene: NA
CDR3 protein: CASSYAAPETQYF
CDR3 DNA: TGTGCCAGCAGTTATGCAGCCCCAGAGACCCAGTACTTC

J gene: TRBJ2-7
V gene: TRBV15
clone size: few
D gene: TRBD1
CDR3 protein: CATSRAIGGQGHEQYF
CDR3 DNA: TGTGCCACCAGCAGGGCCATCGGGGGACAGGGCCACGAGCAGTACTTC

J gene: TRBJ1-1
V gene: TRBV9
clone size: NA
D gene: NA
CDR3 protein: CASSVDSRNTEAFF
CDR3 DNA: TGTGCCAGCAGCGTAGACAGCCGGAACACTGAAGCTTTCTTT

J gene: TRBJ2-4
V gene: TRBV12-3/TRBV12-4
clone size: few
D gene: NA
CDR3 protein: CASSPRGLPKNIQYF
CDR3 DNA: TGTGCCAGCAGCCCCCGGGGGCTGCCTAAAAACATTCAGTACTTC

J gene: TRBJ1-1
V gene: TRBV7-2
clone size: many
D gene: NA
CDR3 protein: CASSYSGGHTEAFF
CDR3 DNA: TGTGCCAGCAGCTATTCGGGGGGGCACACTGAAGCTTTCTTT

J gene: TRBJ2-5
V gene: TRBV6-2/TRBV6-3
clone size: NA
D gene: NA
CDR3 protein: CASTPPAQETQYF
CDR3 DNA: TGTGCCAGCACCCCCCCGGCCCAAGAGACCCAGTACTTC

J gene: TRBJ2-2
V gene: TRBV7-2
clone size: many
D gene: TRBD2
CDR3 protein: CASSPQLAYPKNTGELFF
CDR3 DNA: TGTGCCAGCAGCCCCCAACTAGCGTATCCCAAGAACACCGGGGAGCTGTTTTTT

J gene: TRBJ2-3
V gene: TRBV20-1
clone size: few
D gene: NA
CDR3 protein: CSARDEARSSTDTQYF
CDR3 DNA: TGCAGTGCTAGAGATGAGGCCCGGAGTAGCACAGATACGCAGTATTTT

J gene: TRBJ2-7
V gene: TRBV28
clone size: few
D gene: NA
CDR3 protein: CASSSGLREQYF
CDR3 DNA: TGTGCCAGCAGTTCCGGACTTCGGGAGCAGTACTTC

J gene: TRBJ2-6
V gene: TRBV10-3
clone size: few
D gene: NA
CDR3 protein: CAIRPNSGANVLTF
CDR3 DNA: TGTGCCATCCGACCGAACTCTGGGGCCAACGTCCTGACTTTC

J gene: TRBJ1-2
V gene: TRBV7-2
clone size: many
D gene: NA
CDR3 protein: CASSSSPYGYTF
CDR3 DNA: TGTGCCAGCAGCTCTAGTCCGTATGGCTACACCTTC

J gene: TRBJ2-7
V gene: TRBV20-1
clone size: NA
D gene: NA
CDR3 protein: CSATPPNGEQYF
CDR3 DNA: TGCAGTGCTACCCCCCCAAACGGGGAGCAGTACTTC

J gene: TRBJ2-1
V gene: TRBV7-2
clone size: few
D gene: NA
CDR3 protein: CASTKIPRAGGGDEQFF
CDR3 DNA: TGTGCCAGCACCAAAATTCCACGGGCAGGGGGAGGCGATGAGCAGTTCTTC

J gene: TRBJ2-5
V gene: TRBV7-9
clone size: few
D gene: TRBD1
CDR3 protein: CASSSGQGVTAQYF
CDR3 DNA: TGTGCCAGCAGCTCGGGACAGGGGGTTACGGCCCAGTACTTC

J gene: TRBJ2-5
V gene: TRBV12-3/TRBV12-4
clone size: NA
D gene: TRBD1
CDR3 protein: CASTGDRGIQETQYF
CDR3 DNA: TGTGCCAGCACCGGGGACAGGGGAATCCAAGAGACCCAGTACTTC

J gene: TRBJ2-6
V gene: TRBV12-3/TRBV12-4
clone size: many
D gene: NA
CDR3 protein: CASSRGSGANVLTF
CDR3 DNA: TGTGCCAGCAGCAGAGGCTCTGGGGCCAACGTCCTGACTTTC

J gene: TRBJ1-2
V gene: TRBV7-2
clone size: many
D gene: TRBD1
CDR3 protein: CASSLVDRVVYGYTF
CDR3 DNA: TGTGCCAGCAGCTTAGTAGACAGGGTGGTGTATGGCTACACCTTC

J gene: TRBJ1-6
V gene: TRBV7-6
clone size: NA
D gene: NA
CDR3 protein: CASSPASYNSPLHF
CDR3 DNA: TGTGCCAGCAGCCCCGCTTCCTATAATTCACCCCTCCACTTT

J gene: TRBJ2-5
V gene: TRBV15
clone size: few
D gene: TRBD2
CDR3 protein: CATGGLAGGRQETQYF
CDR3 DNA: TGTGCCACCGGGGGACTAGCGGGAGGGCGACAAGAGACCCAGTACTTC

J gene: TRBJ2-3
V gene: TRBV5-3
clone size: NA
D gene: NA
CDR3 protein: CARSVLRPTDTQYF
CDR3 DNA: TGTGCCAGAAGCGTTTTAAGGCCAACAGATACGCAGTATTTT

J gene: TRBJ2-2
V gene: TRBV7-3
clone size: many
D gene: NA
CDR3 protein: CASSLWGTAGELFF
CDR3 DNA: TGTGCCAGCAGCTTATGGGGGACCGCCGGGGAGCTGTTTTTT

J gene: TRBJ1-2
V gene: TRBV4-1
clone size: NA
D gene: TRBD1
CDR3 protein: CASSLGTVWGIYGYTF
CDR3 DNA: TGCGCCAGCAGCCTTGGGACAGTCTGGGGCATCTATGGCTACACCTTC

J gene: TRBJ2-1
V gene: TRBV7-2
clone size: many
D gene: NA
CDR3 protein: CASSLGRVNNEQFF
CDR3 DNA: TGTGCCAGCAGCTTAGGGCGCGTGAACAATGAGCAGTTCTTC

J gene: TRBJ2-7
V gene: TRBV7-2
clone size: many
D gene: TRBD1
CDR3 protein: CASSSRSGTGIYEQYF
CDR3 DNA: TGTGCCAGCAGCTCCCGTAGTGGGACAGGGATCTACGAGCAGTACTTC

J gene: TRBJ2-2
V gene: TRBV11-2
clone size: few
D gene: NA
CDR3 protein: CASSFGQRNTGELFF
CDR3 DNA: TGTGCCAGCAGCTTCGGGCAGCGGAACACCGGGGAGCTGTTTTTT

J gene: TRBJ2-7
V gene: TRBV7-6
clone size: NA
D gene: NA
CDR3 protein: CASSLGAAEQYF
CDR3 DNA: TGTGCCAGCAGCTTGGGGGCAGCCGAGCAGTACTTC

J gene: TRBJ2-7
V gene: TRBV7-2
clone size: NA
D gene: TRBD1
CDR3 protein: CASSSGQKVGQYF
CDR3 DNA: TGTGCCAGCAGCTCGGGACAGAAGGTTGGGCAGTACTTC

J gene: TRBJ2-2
V gene: TRBV6-2/TRBV6-3
clone size: NA
D gene: NA
CDR3 protein: CASSPLQGNTGELFF
CDR3 DNA: TGTGCCAGCAGCCCCCTTCAGGGGAACACCGGGGAGCTGTTTTTT